The rows below give T cell receptor beta chains drawn from one sample of a study of T-cell memory formation after mild COVID-19. A single record per CDR3 protein comes from TCRdb applying MiXCR to the 5' RACE reads. The table shows 400,000 to 550,000 distinct CDR3 sequences, with about 23% occurring only once. Sequenced input: PBMCs or a T cell subset sorted from them (not recorded which). These receptor sequences come from an adult woman who had mild COVID-19 (a few samples of this study predate the infection). Cell type and time point are not known. Both conserved end residues are part of each CDR3. A D gene is named only where the DNA matches it firmly. Rows may omit the clone size; those that give it use once, few, many or a size class.

>TRBJ1-6|16|TRBV5-1|TRBD1|few
TGCGCCAGCAGCCCTGAGGGGGCGCCGCAAAATTCACCCCTCCACTTT
CASSPEGAPQNSPLHF
>TRBJ2-7|15|TRBV19|NA|NA
TGTGCCAGTAGTATAGGAGCGGGCAGGAGCCACGAGCAGTACTTC
CASSIGAGRSHEQYF
>TRBJ2-1|15|TRBV5-1|NA|few
TGCGCCAGCAGCTTGGACAGGGTCTCCTACAATGAGCAGTTCTTC
CASSLDRVSYNEQFF
>TRBJ2-6|18|TRBV24-1|NA|NA
TGTGCCACCAGTGATGTAAGGCAGGCAGGCTCTGGGGCCAACGTCCTGACTTTC
CATSDVRQAGSGANVLTF
>TRBJ2-2|15|TRBV11-2|NA|few
TGTGCCAGCAGCTTCAATAGGATAAACACCGGGGAGCTGTTTTTT
CASSFNRINTGELFF
>TRBJ2-3|15|TRBV4-1|NA|NA
TGCGCCAGCAGCCAAGATCACGGCCGTGTAGGCACGCAGTATTTT
CASSQDHGRVGTQYF
>TRBJ2-1|13|TRBV24-1|NA|NA
TGTGCCACCAGTGATTCGGAGGGGGATGAGCAGTTCTTC
CATSDSEGDEQFF
>TRBJ2-3|18|TRBV7-2|TRBD2|many
TGTGCCAGCAGCCACGGGACTAGCGGGAGAAAAGGCACAGATACGCAGTATTTT
CASSHGTSGRKGTDTQYF
>TRBJ1-2|13|TRBV10-3|NA|NA
TGTGCCATCAGTGAGGTCAGGGCGGGAGGCTACACCTTC
CAISEVRAGGYTF
>TRBJ2-7|15|TRBV27|TRBD1|NA
TGTGCCAGCAGGATTGGCACAGGGGGACTCTACGAGCAGTACTTC
CASRIGTGGLYEQYF
>TRBJ2-2|14|TRBV4-2|TRBD1|few
TGTGCCGGTCCGGGACAGGGGAACACCGGGGAGCTGTTTTTT
CAGPGQGNTGELFF
>TRBJ2-4|12|TRBV5-1|TRBD1|few
TGCGCCAGCAGCTATGACAGGGCCGTTCAGTACTTC
CASSYDRAVQYF
>TRBJ2-7|12|TRBV7-2|TRBD1|few
TGTGCCAGCACCCGAGGGGGCGTTAAGCAGTACTTC
CASTRGGVKQYF
>TRBJ2-2|14|TRBV4-3|NA|NA
TGCGCCAGCTCTCAGGACATTCTCCTCGGGGAGCTGTTTTTT
CASSQDILLGELFF
>TRBJ1-1|14|TRBV7-2|NA|NA
TGTGCCAGCAGCTCCTTGACAGGACGCACTGAAGCTTTCTTT
CASSSLTGRTEAFF
>TRBJ2-1|17|TRBV4-3|TRBD2|few
TGCGCCAGCAGCCAAGCTTCAGGGACTAGCGGGAGCGATGAGCAGTTCTTC
CASSQASGTSGSDEQFF
>TRBJ2-1|17|TRBV4-2|NA|few
TGTGCCAGCAGCCAAGACTGGGGGGGGCCCTCCTACAATGAGCAGTTCTTC
CASSQDWGGPSYNEQFF
>TRBJ2-4|12|TRBV20-1|NA|NA
TGCAGTGCTCCCTCTCAGACCAGCATTCAGTACTTC
CSAPSQTSIQYF
>TRBJ1-5|15|TRBV7-2|NA|few
TGTGCCAGCAGCTTTGGAGGGATGTACGATCAGCCCCAGCATTTT
CASSFGGMYDQPQHF
>TRBJ2-3|17|TRBV2|TRBD2|NA
TGTGCCAGCAGCGCGGTACTAGGGCTAGCGGGCACAGATACGCAGTATTTT
CASSAVLGLAGTDTQYF
>TRBJ1-5|14|TRBV15|NA|few
TGTGCCACCAGCAGAGAACAGGGCTCGGGGCCCCAGCATTTT
CATSREQGSGPQHF
>TRBJ2-5|15|TRBV7-6|TRBD1|NA
TGTGCCAGCATCCCGGACAGGGGGTCGCGAGAGACCCAGTACTTC
CASIPDRGSRETQYF
>TRBJ2-7|13|TRBV7-9|NA|many
TGTGCCAGCAGCCTGGGACCTCCCTACGAGCAGTACTTC
CASSLGPPYEQYF
>TRBJ2-1|16|TRBV12-3/TRBV12-4|TRBD2|NA
TGTGCCAGCAGCGGGACTAGCGGGAGGTACAACAATGAGCAGTTCTTC
CASSGTSGRYNNEQFF
>TRBJ2-4|15|TRBV3-1|NA|few
TGTGCCAGCAGCCCCCCACCGCCTGCCAAAAACATTCAGTACTTC
CASSPPPPAKNIQYF
>TRBJ2-1|15|TRBV11-2|NA|few
TGTGCCAGCAGCAGCCAGGGCCACGGCTACAATGAGCAGTTCTTC
CASSSQGHGYNEQFF
>TRBJ2-3|16|TRBV20-1|TRBD1|few
TGCAGTGCACGAAACCCGGGACAGGGAAAAACAGATACGCAGTATTTT
CSARNPGQGKTDTQYF
>TRBJ2-1|13|TRBV9|NA|NA
TGTGCCAGCAGCGTTGACACTTTCAATGAGCAGTTCTTC
CASSVDTFNEQFF
>TRBJ2-6|15|TRBV19|NA|NA
TGTGCCAGTCGTGTTGGGTTCTCTGGGGCCAACGTCCTGACTTTC
CASRVGFSGANVLTF
>TRBJ1-1|15|TRBV5-1|NA|few
TGCGCCAGCAGCCTCGGGACTCTCATGAACACTGAAGCTTTCTTT
CASSLGTLMNTEAFF
>TRBJ2-2|20|TRBV7-6|TRBD2|NA
TGTGCCAGCAGTTTTCAGATCGAGGCTAGCGGGGGGGCGAACACCGGGGAGCTGTTTTTT
CASSFQIEASGGANTGELFF
>TRBJ2-7|16|TRBV6-1|TRBD2|NA
TGTGCCAGCAGTGAATGGGGACTAGCGGGGGCCTACGAGCAGTACTTC
CASSEWGLAGAYEQYF
>TRBJ2-3|14|TRBV9|TRBD2|NA
TGTGCCAGCAGCGTATGGGAGGGTTCAGATACGCAGTATTTT
CASSVWEGSDTQYF
>TRBJ2-7|16|TRBV27|NA|few
TGTGCCAGCAGTCTGGGCCCTTCTCAGAGCTCCTACGAGCAGTACTTC
CASSLGPSQSSYEQYF
>TRBJ2-7|13|TRBV20-1|TRBD1|NA
TGCAGTGCGCGACAGGGGGCTAGATACGAGCAGTACTTC
CSARQGARYEQYF
>TRBJ2-2|16|TRBV7-9|NA|few
TGTGCCAGCAGCCCATGGGACGGACCGAACACCGGGGAGCTGTTTTTT
CASSPWDGPNTGELFF
>TRBJ2-3|14|TRBV11-1|TRBD1|many
TGTGCCAGCAGCTCCCACAGGGGGTCCGATACGCAGTATTTT
CASSSHRGSDTQYF
>TRBJ1-1|13|TRBV29-1|TRBD1|NA
TGCAGCGCTTGGACAGGGGGGAGAACTGAAGCTTTCTTT
CSAWTGGRTEAFF
>TRBJ2-1|16|TRBV24-1|NA|NA
TGTGCCACCAGTGATTTCGGGCCAATCGGGAACAATGAGCAGTTCTTC
CATSDFGPIGNNEQFF
>TRBJ2-7|14|TRBV12-3/TRBV12-4|NA|few
TGTGCCAGCAGCCCCGGGCCGGGCATGTACGAGCAGTACTTC
CASSPGPGMYEQYF
>TRBJ1-1|13|TRBV20-1|TRBD1|NA
TGCAGTGCTATCACAGGGGCGAGGGCTGAAGCTTTCTTT
CSAITGARAEAFF
>TRBJ2-7|15|TRBV29-1|TRBD1|NA
TGCAGCGTTGAAGCCGGGGACAGGGTCCCCTACGAGCAGTACTTC
CSVEAGDRVPYEQYF
>TRBJ2-7|15|TRBV30|TRBD2|NA
TGTGCCTGGACACCACCGGGACTAGCGCGCTACGAGCAGTACTTC
CAWTPPGLARYEQYF
>TRBJ1-2|13|TRBV12-3/TRBV12-4|TRBD1|once
TGTGCCAGCAGAGGGACAGGGGGCGGGGGCTACACCTTC
CASRGTGGGGYTF
>TRBJ2-5|13|TRBV6-5|NA|NA
TGTGCCAGCAGAATCGGATTACAAGAGACCCAGTACTTC
CASRIGLQETQYF
>TRBJ1-1|16|TRBV5-1|NA|NA
TGCGCCAGCAGCTTGGTAGTGGGGGCGAAGGACACTGAAGCTTTCTTT
CASSLVVGAKDTEAFF
>TRBJ2-7|15|TRBV20-1|TRBD2|few
TGCAGTGCTAGAAGGACTAGCGGGAGTTCTTACGAGCAGTACTTC
CSARRTSGSSYEQYF
>TRBJ2-7|14|TRBV19|NA|NA
TGTGCCAGTAGTATCTATTCTAGCAGTGGCGAGCAGTACTTC
CASSIYSSSGEQYF
>TRBJ1-2|16|TRBV7-9|NA|NA
TGTGCCAGCAGCCCCCCGAGTATTCGGGGTAACTATGGCTACACCTTC
CASSPPSIRGNYGYTF
>TRBJ2-1|15|TRBV28|TRBD2|NA
TGTGCCAGCAGTTCGGGACTAGAGGGGATTGGGGAGCAGTTCTTC
CASSSGLEGIGEQFF
>TRBJ2-2|14|TRBV7-9|NA|NA
TGTGCCAGCAGCTCAGACACCTACCGCGGGGAGCTGTTTTTT
CASSSDTYRGELFF
>TRBJ2-3|22|TRBV11-2|TRBD2|few
TGTGCCAGCAGCTTAGATGTGTTCGGACTAGCGGGGCCCAAGGGGAGCACAGATACGCAGTATTTT
CASSLDVFGLAGPKGSTDTQYF
>TRBJ2-2|17|TRBV4-3|NA|NA
TGCGCCAGCAGCCAAGACCGGGCCCTATTTAGGACCGGGGAGCTGTTTTTT
CASSQDRALFRTGELFF
>TRBJ2-3|12|TRBV7-8|NA|NA
TGTGCCAGCAGCTTAGCCAGGGTCACGCAGTATTTT
CASSLARVTQYF